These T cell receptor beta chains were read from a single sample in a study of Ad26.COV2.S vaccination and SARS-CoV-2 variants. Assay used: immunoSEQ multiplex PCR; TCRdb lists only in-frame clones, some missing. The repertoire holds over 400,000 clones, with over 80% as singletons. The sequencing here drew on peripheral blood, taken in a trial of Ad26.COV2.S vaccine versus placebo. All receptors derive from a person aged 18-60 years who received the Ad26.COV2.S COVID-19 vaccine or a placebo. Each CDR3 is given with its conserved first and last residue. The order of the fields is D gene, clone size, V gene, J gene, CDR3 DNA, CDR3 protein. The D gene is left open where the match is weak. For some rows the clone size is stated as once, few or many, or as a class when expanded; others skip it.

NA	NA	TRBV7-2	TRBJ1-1	TGTGCCAGCAGCATCCGACAGCTAGGTGGGGCTTTCTTT	CASSIRQLGGAFF
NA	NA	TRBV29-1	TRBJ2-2	TGCAGCGTTGGTTTGGGATTGAGCACCGGGGAGCTGTTTTTT	CSVGLGLSTGELFF
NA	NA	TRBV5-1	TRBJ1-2	TGCGCCAGCAGCTTGGATGGAGGGAAGGACTATGGCTACACCTTC	CASSLDGGKDYGYTF
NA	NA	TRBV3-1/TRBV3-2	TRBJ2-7	TGTGCCAGCAGCCAAGGCCCCAGTAACACCTACGAGCAGTACTTC	CASSQGPSNTYEQYF
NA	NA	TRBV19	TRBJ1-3	TGTGCCAGTAGGGCGGCAGCTCTCTTCTCTGGAAACACCATATATTTT	CASRAAALFSGNTIYF
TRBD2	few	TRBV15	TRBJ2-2	TGTGCCACCAGCATCCCTAGGAGCGGGGGCGGCACCGGGGAGCTGTTTTTT	CATSIPRSGGGTGELFF
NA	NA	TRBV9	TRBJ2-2	TGTGCCAGCAGCGTAGTAGGGACTTATCACACCGGGGAGCTGTTTTTT	CASSVVGTYHTGELFF
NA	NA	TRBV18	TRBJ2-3	TGTGCCAGCTCACCAAAAGCGGATACGCAGTATTTT	CASSPKADTQYF
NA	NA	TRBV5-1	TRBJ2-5	TGCGCCAGCAGCGTTGAAGAGACCCAGTACTTC	CASSVEETQYF
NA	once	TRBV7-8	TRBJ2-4	TGTGCCAGCAGCCTCGATAACATTCAGTACTTC	CASSLDNIQYF
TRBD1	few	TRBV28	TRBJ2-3	TGTGCCAGCAGTTTTTTACAGGGGACAGATACGCAGTATTTT	CASSFLQGTDTQYF
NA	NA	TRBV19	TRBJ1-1	TGTGCCAGTAGTTGGTCAGTGAACACTGAAGCTTTCTTT	CASSWSVNTEAFF
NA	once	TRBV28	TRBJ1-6	TGTGCCAGCGATGGACTCCCAAGGGGTAATTCACCCCTCCACTTT	CASDGLPRGNSPLHF
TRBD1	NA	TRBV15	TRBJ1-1	TGTGCCACCAGCGGAAAACCGGGACAGCTCCTTGAAGCTTTCTTT	CATSGKPGQLLEAFF